Below, one T cell receptor (beta chain) is given with its context. Its recognized antigen is unknown. Per-base qualities were not stored, and no clone one base away is much larger. The sample comes from a study of blood T cell repertoires in COVID-19 (TCRdb year 2020). Background on the whole study: Samples covering the acute and convalescent phases of COVID-19 were provided by collaborators in the United States, Italy and Spain. The material from the prospective study consisted of cDNA or gDNA derived from T cells, B-cell-depleted T cells, or PBMCs. Deeply sampled blood TCRbeta repertoires from subjects exposed to, actively infected with, or recovered from COVID-19 were included in the dataset. A freely available public database, intended as a resource for researchers studying the immune response to SARS-CoV-2, is where the repertoires were released. Samples were obtained from the ongoing ImmuneRACE study (first 160 participants) and from 1,200 or so subjects provided by 6 global collaborators. Nearly every sample came with metadata listing a de-identified subject ID, COVID-19 status, age in years and sex. Where HLA class I and class II types were available, the types were taken from metadata supplied by the sample provider, not from assay-based typing.

Results and caveats for the whole study, not just this receptor: Clinical and demographic metadata were provided uncurated, with the amount varying by source and participant.

TCRbeta CDR3 regions were amplified from genomic DNA by means of the immunoSEQ Assay, a bias-controlled multiplex PCR. Processing in the source paper ran as follows. Within the assay, amplification of reference gene primers was used to estimate how many nucleated cells each sample contained. To quantify the absolute abundance of each unique TCRbeta CDR3 rearrangement, sequence reads were collapsed and filtered. For each sample, productive Simpson clonality was calculated by taking the square root of Simpson's diversity index across productive rearrangements. As stored in TCRdb, this immuneACCESS dataset retains in-frame rearrangements with V and J assigned. A fraction of the clones does not appear; measured against another copy, unresolved V genes explain less than half of the discrepancy, and the remainder lacks a known reason. V, J and clone size are taken as reported in that table, and D and trimming were inferred from the DNA itself. This sample gives about 140,000 clones in total; 60% to 85% of them show up just once. The top ten hold approximately 17% of the sample.

Whole blood was collected in K2EDTA tubes by collaborating institutions according to the institutions' own protocols. Collaborator samples were shipped for TCRbeta analysis as frozen whole blood, isolated PBMCs, or DNA extracted from either sample type. Material: peripheral blood. The sequence came from a man in his fifties with acute or convalescent COVID-19.

CDR3 reads: CASSQGQGTFNEQFF. The bases read TGTGCCAGCAGCCAAGGACAGGGGACGTTCAATGAGCAGTTCTTC. The chain couples TRBV7-6 to TRBJ2-1, and 9 bases in between align with TRBD1. CDR1 SGHVS and CDR2 FNYEAQ were looked up in the germline V gene. Here V drops 5 bases and J drops 6 bases, and the junction holds 8 bases not matched to any gene. From cysteine to phenylalanine, the CDR3 is 15 amino acids long. Of the read, only the CDR3 DNA is kept; its 45 bases are in frame from base 1. Extended through the reference TRBV7-6 and TRBJ2-1 proteins, this CDR3 yields the full variable domain: GAGVSQSPRYKVTKRGQDVALRCDPISGHVSLYWYRQALGQGPEFLTYFNYEAQQDKSGLPNDRFSAERPEGSISTLTIQRTEQRDSAMYRCASSQGQGTFNEQFFGPGTRLTVL.